This TCR beta chain derives from a study of blood T cell repertoires in COVID-19. Overall study: COVID-19 samples, acute and convalescent, were from the United States, Italy and Spain. From T cells, B-cell-depleted T cells, or PBMCs came the material, which was cDNA or gDNA.

Methods used by the authors: Amplifying reference gene primers gave estimates of nucleated cell counts. Only in-frame clones appear in the TCRdb table, and some are missing; sequencing was by immunoSEQ multiplex PCR. That table supplies the V and J calls and clone size; D and trimming were determined from the DNA. The table lists roughly 160,000 clones, about four fifths of them singletons, with approximately 11% in the top ten. This clonotype was sampled from a man aged 45-65 years who had recovered from COVID-19. The sample taken for sequencing was PBMCs or T cells enriched from blood (not recorded which).

The CDR3 here is CASKYSNQPQHF. The CDR3 nucleotides are TGTGCCAGTAAATATAGCAATCAGCCCCAGCATTTT. The chain couples TRBV19 to TRBJ1-5; D is uncertain. The germline gives CDR1 LNHDA, CDR2 SQIVND (reference sequence). V lost 7 bases, J lost 0 bases, and 4 bases lay in between. The CDR3 has 12 residues.